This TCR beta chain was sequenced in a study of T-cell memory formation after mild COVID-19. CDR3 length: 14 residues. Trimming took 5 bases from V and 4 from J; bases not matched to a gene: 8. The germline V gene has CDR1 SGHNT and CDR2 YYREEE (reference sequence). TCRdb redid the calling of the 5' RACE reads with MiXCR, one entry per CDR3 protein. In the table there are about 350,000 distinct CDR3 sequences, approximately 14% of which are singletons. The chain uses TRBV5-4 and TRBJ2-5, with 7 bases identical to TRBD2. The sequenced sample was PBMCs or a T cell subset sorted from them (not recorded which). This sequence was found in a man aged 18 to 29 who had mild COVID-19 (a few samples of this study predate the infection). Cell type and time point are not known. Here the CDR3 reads CASSPKGGSETQYF. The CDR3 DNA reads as TGTGCCAGCAGTCCCAAGGGAGGGTCAGAGACCCAGTACTTC.